One T cell receptor (beta chain) is described in this entry. Its cognate antigen is unknown. The data originate from a study of Ad26.COV2.S vaccination and SARS-CoV-2 variants. Whole-study context: The authors gave Ad26.COV2.S intramuscularly, either once or twice 56 days apart.

Notes on the study in general: Vaccinees displayed broader spike-specific TCR repertoires than placebo recipients. Reported post-vaccination CD8+ and CD4+ T cell responses to spike showed substantial breadth.

Treatment in this sample: roughly 20 received Ad26.COV2.S at low or high dose, single or two shots; about 5 received placebo; per-sample allocation not given. Sampling took place 63 days after the first vaccine or placebo injection. The length of the CDR3 is 17 residues. CDR1 and CDR2 from the germline V gene are KGHDR and SFDVKD. Trimming at V came to 3 bases and at J to 0 bases, leaving 4 bases not matched to a gene. The table came from immunoSEQ multiplex PCR; TCRdb's copy has only in-frame clones and leaves some out. The table includes about 350,000 clones, more than 75% detected once. The gene calls are TRBV24-1 and TRBJ2-3, with 11 bases aligning to TRBD2. The source of this sequence is a person between 18 and 65 years old who received the Ad26.COV2.S COVID-19 vaccine or a placebo. The specimen comprised peripheral blood, sampled in a trial of Ad26.COV2.S vaccine versus placebo. In nucleotides, the CDR3 is TGTGCCACCAGTGATACTAGCGGGAGTGCTAGCACAGATACGCAGTATTTT. It is translated as CATSDTSGSASTDTQYF.